The 2 T cell receptor beta chains below were found in one sample sequenced in a study of OX40 agonist ivuxolimab in advanced cancers. Data came from immunoSEQ multiplex PCR; TCRdb stores just in-frame clones and leaves some out. The profile shows about 36,000 clones, roughly 81% of them singletons. The starting material was CD4+ or CD8+ T cells sorted from blood, obtained in a trial of the OX40 agonist ivuxolimab. The receptor source for this set is an adult with an advanced solid tumor such as melanoma, head and neck, liver or kidney cancer.

In its sample, this clone is medium-sized. The chain carries TRBV7-3 and TRBJ1-1; TRBD1 aligns across 8 bases. V dropped 0 bases and J dropped 4; count of bases not matched to a gene: 4. CDR3 length equals 15 residues. Germline V CDR1 and CDR2: SGHTA, FQGTGA. The CDR3 here is CASSLTDRDSTEAFF. CDR3 nucleotides: TGTGCCAGCAGCTTAACGGACAGGGACAGCACTGAAGCTTTCTTT.

V gene TRBV6-5 combines with J gene TRBJ2-3, with D perhaps TRBD1 or TRBD2 (8 bases each). There are 15 residues in the CDR3. Germline CDR1 reads MNHEY; CDR2 reads SVGAGI. The V end lost 4 bases, the J end lost 5 bases, and 16 bases lay between the germline ends. For the CDR3, the DNA is TGTGCCAGCAGTTCCCAGGGGGCGGGAGGAGATACGCAGTATTTT. Its protein is CASSSQGAGGDTQYF.